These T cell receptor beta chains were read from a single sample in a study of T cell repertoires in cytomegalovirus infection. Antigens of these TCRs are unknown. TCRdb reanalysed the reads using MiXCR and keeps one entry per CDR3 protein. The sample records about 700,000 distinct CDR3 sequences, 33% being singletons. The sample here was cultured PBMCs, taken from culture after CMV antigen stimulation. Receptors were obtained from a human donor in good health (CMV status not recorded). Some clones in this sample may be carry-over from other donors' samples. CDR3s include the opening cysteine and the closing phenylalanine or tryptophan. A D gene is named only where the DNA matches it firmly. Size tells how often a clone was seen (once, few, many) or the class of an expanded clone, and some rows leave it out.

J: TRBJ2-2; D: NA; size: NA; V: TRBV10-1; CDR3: CASSDSLGLTNENTGELFF; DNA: TGCGCCAGCAGTGACTCCCTAGGACTAACAAATGAAAACACCGGGGAGCTGTTTTTT
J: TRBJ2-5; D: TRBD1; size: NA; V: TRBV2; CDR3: CASGDRGGETQYF; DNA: TGTGCCAGCGGAGACAGGGGAGGAGAGACCCAGTACTTC
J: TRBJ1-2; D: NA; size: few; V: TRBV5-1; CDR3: CASSLGGSGFFYGYTF; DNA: TGCGCCAGCAGCTTGGGTGGCAGTGGATTTTTCTATGGCTACACCTTC
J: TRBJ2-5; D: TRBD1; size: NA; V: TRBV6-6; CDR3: CARAGQGRVETQYF; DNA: TGTGCCAGGGCGGGACAGGGACGGGTGGAGACCCAGTACTTC
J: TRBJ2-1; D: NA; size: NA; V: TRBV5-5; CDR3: CASSDGPHNEQFF; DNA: TGTGCCAGCAGCGACGGACCTCACAATGAGCAGTTCTTC
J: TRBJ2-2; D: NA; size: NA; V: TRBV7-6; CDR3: CASSLVGPGRELFF; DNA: TGTGCCAGCAGCTTAGTTGGGCCCGGGAGGGAGCTGTTTTTT
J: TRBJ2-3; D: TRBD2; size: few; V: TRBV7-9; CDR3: CASSSGLAGGRDTQYF; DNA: TGTGCCAGCAGCTCCGGACTTGCGGGAGGCCGGGATACGCAGTATTTT
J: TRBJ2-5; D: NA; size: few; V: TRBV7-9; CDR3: CASSTTGTFSQETQYF; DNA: TGTGCCAGCAGCACGACCGGGACATTTAGCCAAGAGACCCAGTACTTC
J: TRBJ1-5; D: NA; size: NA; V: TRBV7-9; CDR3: CAAGGSSNQPQHF; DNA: TGTGCCGCGGGAGGCAGTAGCAATCAGCCCCAGCATTTT
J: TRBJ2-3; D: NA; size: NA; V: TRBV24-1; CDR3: CATSRGTSGDTQYF; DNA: TGTGCCACCAGCCGTGGGACTTCCGGGGATACGCAGTATTTT
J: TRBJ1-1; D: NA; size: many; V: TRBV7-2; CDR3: CASSPRGSNTEAFF; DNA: TGTGCCAGCAGCCCACGGGGGTCGAACACTGAAGCTTTCTTT
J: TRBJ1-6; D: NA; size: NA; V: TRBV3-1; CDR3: CASSQVPGPLHF; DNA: TGTGCCAGCAGCCAAGTCCCTGGACCCCTCCACTTT
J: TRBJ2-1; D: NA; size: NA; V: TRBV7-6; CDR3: CASSSDNYWDEQFF; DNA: TGTGCCAGCAGCTCCGACAACTACTGGGATGAGCAGTTCTTC
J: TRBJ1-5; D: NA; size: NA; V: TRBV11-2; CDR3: CASSLDYRTEGNQPQHF; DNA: TGTGCCAGCAGCTTAGATTATCGGACAGAAGGCAATCAGCCCCAGCATTTT
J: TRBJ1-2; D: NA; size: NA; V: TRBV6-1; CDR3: CASSEFKGVYGYTF; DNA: TGTGCCAGCAGTGAATTTAAGGGGGTCTATGGCTACACCTTC
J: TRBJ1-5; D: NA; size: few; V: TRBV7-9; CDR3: CASSGRGDYSNQPQHF; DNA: TGTGCCAGCAGTGGCAGGGGCGATTATAGCAATCAGCCCCAGCATTTT
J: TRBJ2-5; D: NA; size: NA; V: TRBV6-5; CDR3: CASSYSFGGRRGETQYF; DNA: TGTGCCAGCAGTTACTCCTTCGGGGGCCGGAGAGGAGAGACCCAGTACTTC
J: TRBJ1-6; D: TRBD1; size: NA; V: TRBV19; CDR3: CASSTTGIASPLHF; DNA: TGTGCCAGTAGTACGACAGGGATCGCTTCACCCCTCCACTTT
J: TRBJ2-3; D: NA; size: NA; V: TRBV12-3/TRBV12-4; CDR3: CASTPRRFPFWTDTQYF; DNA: TGTGCCAGCACCCCCAGGCGGTTCCCATTTTGGACAGATACGCAGTATTTT
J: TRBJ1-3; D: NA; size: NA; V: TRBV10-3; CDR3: CAISEGLVSGNTIYF; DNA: TGTGCCATCAGTGAAGGGCTTGTCTCTGGAAACACCATATATTTT
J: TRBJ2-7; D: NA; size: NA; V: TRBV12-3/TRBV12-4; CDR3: CASTTGPRDPQNEQYF; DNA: TGTGCCAGCACTACGGGACCGCGTGACCCACAAAACGAGCAGTACTTC
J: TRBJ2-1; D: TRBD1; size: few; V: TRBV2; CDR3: CASERDSSYNEQFF; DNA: TGTGCCAGTGAGAGGGACAGCTCCTACAATGAGCAGTTCTTC
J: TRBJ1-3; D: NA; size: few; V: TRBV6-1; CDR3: CASRGRWTDYLGGNTIYF; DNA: TGTGCCAGCAGAGGACGATGGACGGACTACCTTGGGGGAAACACCATATATTTT
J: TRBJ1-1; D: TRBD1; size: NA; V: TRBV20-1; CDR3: CSAKGTGSFPEAFF; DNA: TGCAGTGCTAAAGGGACAGGGAGTTTTCCTGAAGCTTTCTTT
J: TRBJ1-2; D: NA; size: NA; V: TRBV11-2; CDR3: CASSLGGAISNYGYTF; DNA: TGTGCCAGCAGCTTAGGGGGGGCTATTTCTAACTATGGCTACACCTTC
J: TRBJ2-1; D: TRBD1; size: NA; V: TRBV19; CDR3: CASSMRTGGWYEQFF; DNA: TGTGCCAGTAGTATGCGGACAGGGGGCTGGTATGAGCAGTTCTTC
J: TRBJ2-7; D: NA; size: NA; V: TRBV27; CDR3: CASSSGTTVYEQYF; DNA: TGTGCCAGCAGTTCCGGGACAACTGTCTACGAGCAGTACTTC
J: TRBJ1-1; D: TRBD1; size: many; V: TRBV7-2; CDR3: CASRGDRGRVNTEAFF; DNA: TGTGCCAGCAGGGGGGACAGGGGGCGGGTAAACACTGAAGCTTTCTTT
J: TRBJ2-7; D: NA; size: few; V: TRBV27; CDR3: CASSPRGGYYEQYF; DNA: TGTGCCAGCAGTCCCAGGGGGGGCTACTACGAGCAGTACTTC
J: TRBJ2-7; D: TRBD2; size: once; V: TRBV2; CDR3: CASSEAGTSGGSVEQYF; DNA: TGTGCCAGCAGTGAAGCAGGGACTAGCGGGGGGTCCGTCGAGCAGTACTTC
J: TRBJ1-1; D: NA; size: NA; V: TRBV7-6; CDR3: CASSPPPGQEGYTEAFF; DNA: TGTGCCAGCAGCCCCCCTCCGGGACAAGAGGGTTACACTGAAGCTTTCTTT
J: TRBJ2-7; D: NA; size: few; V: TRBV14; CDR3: CASSQDDPSASYEQYF; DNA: TGTGCCAGCAGCCAAGACGACCCTAGCGCCTCCTACGAGCAGTACTTC
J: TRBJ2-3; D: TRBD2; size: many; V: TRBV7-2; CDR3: CASSLAERGTQYF; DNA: TGTGCCAGCAGCTTAGCGGAGCGGGGTACGCAGTATTTT
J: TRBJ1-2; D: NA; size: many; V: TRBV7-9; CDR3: CASSLAAGYTF; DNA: TGTGCCAGCAGCTTAGCGGCCGGCTACACCTTC
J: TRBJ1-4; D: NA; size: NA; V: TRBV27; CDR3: CASSRDTAHEKLFF; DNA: TGTGCCAGCAGCCGGGACACTGCCCATGAAAAACTGTTTTTT
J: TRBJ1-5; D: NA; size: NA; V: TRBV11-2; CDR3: CASSLGSAVPGPQHF; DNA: TGTGCCAGCAGCTTAGGATCGGCGGTCCCAGGGCCCCAGCATTTT
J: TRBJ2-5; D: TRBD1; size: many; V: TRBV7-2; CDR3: CASSLAWTGGETQYF; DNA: TGTGCCAGCAGCTTAGCCTGGACAGGCGGGGAGACCCAGTACTTC
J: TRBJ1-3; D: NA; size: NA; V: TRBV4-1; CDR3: CASSRIQSPGSGGNTIYF; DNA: TGCGCCAGCAGCCGAATACAATCCCCAGGGAGTGGTGGAAACACCATATATTTT
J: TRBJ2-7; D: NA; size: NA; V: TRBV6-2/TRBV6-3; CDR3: CASRTGRTNYEQYF; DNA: TGTGCCAGCCGCACCGGCAGGACAAACTACGAGCAGTACTTC
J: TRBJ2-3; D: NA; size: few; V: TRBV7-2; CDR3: CASSFGLGIFTDTQYF; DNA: TGTGCCAGCAGCTTCGGACTGGGAATCTTCACAGATACGCAGTATTTT
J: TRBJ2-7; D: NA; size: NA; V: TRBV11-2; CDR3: CASSSAGTKTYEQYF; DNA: TGTGCCAGCAGTTCGGCCGGGACCAAGACCTACGAGCAGTACTTC
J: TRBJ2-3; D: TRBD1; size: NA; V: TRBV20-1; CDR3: CNRGSTDTQYF; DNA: TGCAACAGGGGAAGCACAGATACGCAGTATTTT
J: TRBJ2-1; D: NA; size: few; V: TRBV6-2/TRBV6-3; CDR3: CASSNTQGHNEQFF; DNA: TGTGCCAGCAGTAACACGCAGGGCCACAATGAGCAGTTCTTC
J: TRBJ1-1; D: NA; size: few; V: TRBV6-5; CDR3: CASRRGGGTEAFF; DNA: TGTGCCAGCAGGAGAGGAGGTGGCACTGAAGCTTTCTTT
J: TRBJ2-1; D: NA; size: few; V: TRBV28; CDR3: CASSLRIREQFF; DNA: TGTGCCAGCAGCCTTAGAATTCGTGAGCAGTTCTTC
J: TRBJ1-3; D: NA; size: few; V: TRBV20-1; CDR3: CSARDTLTAGGNTIYF; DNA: TGCAGTGCTAGAGATACCCTAACGGCAGGAGGAAACACCATATATTTT